The clone carrying this T cell receptor (beta chain) showed up many times. Through Arm-PCR of CDR3 regions and iRepertoire HTBI primers, TCR beta libraries were built. MiXCR was run by TCRdb on the multiplex PCR reads, yielding one entry per CDR3 protein. The data show 400,000 or so distinct CDR3 sequences, with around 24% seen just once and approximately 25% held by the top ten. The data stem from a study of regulatory T cells in long-lasting Graves disease. Deletions cut 5 bases from V and 9 bases from J, with 19 bases between. Germline values: CDR1 SEHNR, CDR2 FQNEAQ (reference sequence). The CDR3 is made up of 15 amino acids. Time point indicated: persistent/refractory GD, antithyroid drugs over 5 years with positive TRAb. Isolated PBMC RNA provided the starting material for the TCR library. Graves' disease diagnosis used American Thyroid Association guidelines.

The chain uses TRBV7-9 and TRBJ1-4, with unresolved D. The sequence was collected from a female donor with Graves disease. The starting material was peripheral blood mononuclear cells (PBMCs), obtained when the disease was refractory, from a patient treated with antithyroid drugs. This CDR3 reads CASSRRTNVGKKLFF. Here the CDR3 DNA reads TGTGCCAGCAGCCGGCGGACCAACGTGGGTAAAAAACTGTTTTTT.